This entry describes one T cell receptor (beta chain). This sample was taken from a study of blood T cell repertoires in COVID-19. In the authors' methods: Scientists estimated how many nucleated cells there were by amplifying reference gene primers. Clones were sequenced by immunoSEQ multiplex PCR, and TCRdb holds only the in-frame ones, with some missing. V and J calls and clone size are those listed in that table; D and trimming were worked out from the DNA. This table holds some 90,000 clones, roughly 89% found once. The CDR3 loop spans 15 amino acids. CDR1 and CDR2 (germline): SGHAT, FQNNGV. V trimming: 1 base; J trimming: 2 bases; junction bases outside the gene matches: 2.

This clonotype was sampled from a woman over 75 with active COVID-19. Sequences were obtained from peripheral blood. The rearrangement uses TRBV11-2 and TRBJ2-3; 8 nucleotides align to TRBD2. In nucleotides, the CDR3 is TGTGCCAGCAGCTTAGCGGGAGGGATCACAGATACGCAGTATTTT. It is translated as CASSLAGGITDTQYF.